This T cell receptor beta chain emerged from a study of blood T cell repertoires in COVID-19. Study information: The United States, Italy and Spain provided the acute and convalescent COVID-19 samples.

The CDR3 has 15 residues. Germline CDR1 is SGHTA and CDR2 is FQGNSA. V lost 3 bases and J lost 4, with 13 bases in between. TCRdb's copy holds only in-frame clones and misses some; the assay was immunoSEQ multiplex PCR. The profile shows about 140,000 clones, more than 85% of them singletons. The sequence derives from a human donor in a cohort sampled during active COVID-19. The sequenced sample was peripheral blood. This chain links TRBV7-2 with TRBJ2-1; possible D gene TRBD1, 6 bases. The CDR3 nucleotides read TGTGCCAGCAGCTTGCAGACAGGACTTTACAATGAGCAGTTCTTC. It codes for CASSLQTGLYNEQFF. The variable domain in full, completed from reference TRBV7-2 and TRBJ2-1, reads GAGVSQSPSNKVTEKGKDVELRCDPISGHTALYWYRQSLGQGLEFLIYFQGNSAPDKSGLPSDRFSAERTGGSVSTLTIQRTQQEDSAVYLCASSLQTGLYNEQFFGPGTRLTVL.